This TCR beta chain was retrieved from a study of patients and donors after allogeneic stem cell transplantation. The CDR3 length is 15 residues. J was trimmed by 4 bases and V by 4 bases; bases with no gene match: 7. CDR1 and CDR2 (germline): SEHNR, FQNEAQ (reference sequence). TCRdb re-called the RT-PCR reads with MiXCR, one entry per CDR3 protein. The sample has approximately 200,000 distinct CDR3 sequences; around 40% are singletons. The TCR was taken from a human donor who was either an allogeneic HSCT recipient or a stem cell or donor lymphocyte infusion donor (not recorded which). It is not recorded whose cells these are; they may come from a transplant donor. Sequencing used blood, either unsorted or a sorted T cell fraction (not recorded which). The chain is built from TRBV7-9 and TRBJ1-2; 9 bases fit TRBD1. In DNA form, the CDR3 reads TGTGCCAGCAGCTCCCACGGACAGGGGATCTATGGCTACACCTTC. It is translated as CASSSHGQGIYGYTF. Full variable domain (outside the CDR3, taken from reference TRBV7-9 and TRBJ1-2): DTGVSQNPRHKITKRGQNVTFRCDPISEHNRLYWYRQTLGQGPEFLTYFQNEAQLEKSRLLSDRFSAERPKGSFSTLEIQRTEQGDSAMYLCASSSHGQGIYGYTFGSGTRLTVV.